Sequencing of this T cell receptor beta chain was carried out in a study of cytomegalovirus exposure and HLA in healthy donors (dated by TCRdb to about 2017). Regarding the study in general: An earlier analysis of some 500 of the donors reported roughly 270 Gb of sequence data and roughly 100 million unique TCR beta sequences from about 180 million T cells. To decide whether each TCR beta V gene segment behaved as functional or pseudogenic, an earlier analysis of several hundred of the donors relied on high-throughput TCR beta sequencing. The later analysis used no new phenotypic data to find candidate immune exposures, relying instead on TCR beta sequences and their occurrence across donors. To predict cytomegalovirus infection status, the study combined high-throughput TCR immunosequencing, statistical association of individual TCRs with disease status, and machine learning. HLA typing included class I and class II loci at four-digit resolution. Typing coverage differed by locus: A, B, C, DRB1 and DQB1 were typed in about 620-630 donors, DQA1 in about 500, DPA1 in around 580, and DPB1 in 472. The aim of the study was to test whether cataloging public T cell receptors could identify signatures of past pathogen exposure. Besides the first cohort of some 670 subjects, a separate validation cohort made up of 120 different subjects was used. A later analysis re-examined previously published TCR beta repertoires from 600 to 700 donors and added high-resolution HLA genotyping to investigate patterns of TCR occurrence. All discovery cohort repertoires had been generated using a single sequencing platform. Using immunosequencing, the study profiled T cell repertoires from 666 subjects and related those repertoires to cytomegalovirus serostatus. Because of strong linkage in the cohort, roughly five DR-DQ haplotypes were treated as single units for association and clustering. A later genetic analysis took genome-wide SNP genotypes for about three fifths of the roughly 700 donors and used that subset as a discovery cohort. Of the roughly 400 genotyped donors, around 81% fell in the genetic ancestry cluster associated with self-reported Caucasian donors. Donor age, sex, ethnicity and CMV serostatus were collected together with the repertoire data. Across approximately 420 genotyped donors of the cohort, an average of roughly 200,000 unique TCR beta nucleotide sequences per donor were sequenced, and roughly a sixth of those sequences were non-productive. About 280 gigabases of sequencing data and tens of millions of unique TCR sequences were included in an early release covering roughly 700 HLA-typed donors.

What the study reported, not specific to this receptor: In a later analysis, 15,000 to 20,000 TCR beta sequences were associated with specific HLA alleles at a false discovery rate of 0.05. A group of highly shared sequence variants was considered likely to be a technical artifact of the sequencing pipeline. Most TCR sequences were observed very rarely across donors, whereas some public TCRs were present in many individuals. A later genetic analysis associated a missense DCLRE1C variant with V-gene and J-gene trimming of TCR beta chains, and an independent cohort replicated the association. CMV serostatus was the only immune exposure information available for the cohort. The authors suggested that the approach could potentially be generalized to other disease states and immunological phenotypes. According to a later genetic analysis, donors in an Asian-associated ancestry cluster had fewer N-insertions in productive TCRs than the approximately 670-donor mean. Correlated functional status among segregating V segments might reflect linkage disequilibrium, but an unknown experimental factor could not be ruled out. Roughly uniform sequencing depth across donors was assumed in presence/absence analyses, although this assumption may not hold. In a later analysis, HLA-associated TCR beta chains showed more clonal expansion and lower generation probabilities than non-associated chains that were equally common. The earlier analysis of some 540 of the donors excluded roughly 17 rarely observed V segments, including chromosome 9 orphons, because counts were too low. In a later analysis, the rate of TCR association differed among HLA loci, with DRB1 alleles having the most associated TCRs and HLA-C alleles having the fewest. The classifier was reported to diagnose cytomegalovirus status with high specificity and sensitivity in both the original and validation cohorts. HLA typing was unavailable for some donors at each locus, so association tests used only the typed subset. This cohort had only TCR beta chains sequenced, and the lack of alpha or paired-chain data limited which features could be detected. In a later analysis, several top co-occurrence clusters were reported to appear linked to parvovirus B19, influenza, CMV and Epstein-Barr virus. In an earlier analysis of around 600 of the donors, most TCR beta V segments were observed in productive rearrangements about 87% or about 30% of the time, broadly matching IMGT annotations. A total of some 180 TCR beta chains were listed by the study as associated with cytomegalovirus. A further reported finding was that TCR beta sequences accurately predicted the HLA-A and HLA-B alleles for most subjects in the first cohort. According to a later analysis, most CMV-associated TCR beta chains appeared to be HLA-restricted, and the HLA associations seemed to be driven largely by CMV exposure. When HLA alleles, especially DR and DQ, strongly co-occurred, attributing TCR associations to individual alleles was difficult. A few of the identified cytomegalovirus-associated TCR beta chains were confirmed in vitro to be specific for cytomegalovirus antigens.

Concerning this clone: Its antigen is currently not known. No qualities accompany the bases; no much larger clone lies one base away.

In total, around 600 healthy bone marrow donors made up the cohort. At the time of sampling, every cohort member was nominally healthy, though immune exposures that went unrecorded were likely present. The donor tested CMV seropositive, placing the donor among the roughly 300 seropositive members of the cohort. A peripheral blood sample was provided by each donor, and peripheral blood mononuclear cells were used for TCR beta sequencing. Genomic DNA was extracted from the blood cell samples with the Qiagen DNeasy Blood Extraction Kit. The method was the immunoSEQ multiplex PCR assay. The multiplex PCR relied on a mix of 60 forward primers for TCR Vbeta segments and 13 reverse primers for TCR Jbeta segments. The CDR3 region of rearranged TCR beta genes was amplified from genomic DNA by a multiplex PCR assay. On the Illumina HiSeq System, the amplified TCR beta libraries were sequenced as 87-base-pair reads. The original pipeline was this. Across the 640 or so repertoires, a later analysis counted some 81 million unique TCR beta chains, 9 million to 14 million of which were shared by at least two donors. Raw reads were error-corrected and collapsed into unique sequences by a nearest-neighbor algorithm in which closely related sequences were merged to remove PCR and sequencing errors. To assign V, D and J gene segments, CDR3 sequences were aligned to IMGT reference sequences. For a sequence to be retained, at least a six-nucleotide match to both a V gene segment and a J gene segment was required. Rearrangements were called productive when the CDR3 lacked stop codons and stayed in frame with V and J; all others were non-productive. CDR3 was defined by IMGT convention, running from the second conserved V-encoded cysteine to the conserved J-encoded phenylalanine. In an earlier analysis of around 640 of the donors, sequences lacking an unambiguous match to a single V gene segment were excluded. An earlier analysis of 500 to 600 of the donors classified V segments as functional when productive rearrangements were above 56.7% and as segregating when the standard deviation between donors was above 5%. A statistical classification framework was built for diagnosing cytomegalovirus status from the catalog of TCR beta chain sequences. In a later analysis, TCR nucleotide sequences were compared against IMGT/GENE-DB human TR gene sequences so that V and J genes could be assigned. Using the TCRdist pipeline, a later analysis assigned CDR3 sequences along with most-parsimonious VDJ recombination scenarios. In a later analysis, each TCR beta chain was defined by its CDR3 amino acid sequence together with its V-gene family, and reads lacking a unique V-gene family were excluded. As a way to deal with suspected cross-contamination and a sequencing artifact, a later analysis dropped hundreds of nucleotide sequences that were highly shared and had low generation probability. A later analysis calculated a clonal expansion index for each public chain from normalized within-repertoire ranks of inferred template counts. Generation probabilities in a later analysis came from a VDJ recombination model fitted to out-of-frame rearrangements, and those results were checked against IGoR. A later analysis scored TCR-TCR, TCR-HLA and TCR-CMV co-occurrence with hypergeometric tests, applying a repertoire-size bias correction to TCR pairs. To estimate false discovery rates, a later analysis permuted the HLA or CMV assignments 20 times. In a later analysis, co-occurring TCRs were grouped with DBSCAN, and TCRdist sequence similarity was added when clustering was performed within HLA-allele-positive subsets. For co-occurrence clustering, repertoires with fewer than 30,000 or more than 120,000 public chains were excluded, along with four to six repertoires with anomalous nucleotide sharing. The source is immuneACCESS, and TCRdb retained only in-frame sequences with V and J called. Part of the clones is not carried over; for the studies checked, unresolved V genes explain less than half of this, and the remainder is unexplained. That table supplies the V and J calls and clone size; D and trimming were determined from the DNA. The sample includes nearly 70,000 clones, with 74% observed a single time. The ten largest clonotypes hold more than 9.5% of the sample.

Sequenced material: PBMCs. The sequence was collected from a woman aged 55-70 years in good health and CMV-seropositive.

The DNA sequence is given as TGTGCCAGCAGCTCGCGCTACGAGCAGTACTTC. Translation gives CASSSRYEQYF. The V and J genes are TRBV5-6 and TRBJ2-5; the D gene assignment is ambiguous. The J call is doubtful: the DNA matches TRBJ2-7 better. The CDR3 covers 11 residues, taking in both the cysteine and the phenylalanine. Only the CDR3 DNA stays, 33 bases, in frame from base 1. The germline V gene gives CDR1 as SGHDT and CDR2 as YYEEEE.